The rows below give T cell receptor beta chains drawn from one sample of a study of blood T cell repertoires in COVID-19. Method: immunoSEQ multiplex PCR; TCRdb's copy keeps in-frame clones and lacks some. The sample lists approximately 530,000 clones, around nine tenths seen once, with roughly 8% in the top ten. The specimen sequenced was peripheral blood. These receptors were collected from a woman aged 45-65 years with COVID-19, enrolled during active disease. The CDR3 runs from the conserved cysteine through the conserved F or W. The D gene is left open where the match is weak. Some rows have no size entry. The others give once, few or many, or a class for an expanded clone.

D: TRBD1; V: TRBV7-9; J: TRBJ1-1; size: -; CDR3: CASSLTRQGMGEAFF; DNA: TGTGCCAGCAGCTTAACCCGACAGGGGATGGGTGAAGCTTTCTTT
D: -; V: TRBV19; J: TRBJ1-5; size: -; CDR3: CASSEWGESNQPQHF; DNA: TGTGCCAGTAGTGAATGGGGGGAGTCGAATCAGCCCCAGCATTTT
D: -; V: TRBV19; J: TRBJ2-4; size: -; CDR3: CATSLSGRGFSSAKNIQYF; DNA: TGTGCCACCAGCCTTTCCGGTAGGGGTTTTTCCTCGGCCAAAAACATTCAGTACTTC
D: TRBD1; V: TRBV9; J: TRBJ1-4; size: -; CDR3: CASSRTGSTNEKLFF; DNA: TGTGCCAGCAGCCGGACAGGGTCAACTAATGAAAAACTGTTTTTT
D: -; V: TRBV5-4; J: TRBJ1-4; size: few; CDR3: CASSLEQGLNEKLFF; DNA: TGTGCCAGCAGCTTGGAGCAGGGTCTGAATGAAAAACTGTTTTTT
D: -; V: TRBV5-1; J: TRBJ1-5; size: -; CDR3: CASSLTGNQPQHF; DNA: TGCGCCAGCAGCTTGACAGGCAATCAGCCCCAGCATTTT
D: -; V: TRBV5-1; J: TRBJ1-4; size: once; CDR3: CASSPGINEKLFF; DNA: TGCGCCAGCAGTCCGGGGATCAATGAAAAACTGTTTTTT
D: TRBD1; V: TRBV30; J: TRBJ1-4; size: -; CDR3: CAWSIQGAEKLFF; DNA: TGTGCCTGGAGTATACAGGGGGCGGAAAAACTGTTTTTT
D: -; V: TRBV28; J: TRBJ2-6; size: -; CDR3: CASSDLARLAGANVLTF; DNA: TGTGCCAGCAGCGATCTGGCCCGACTGGCTGGGGCCAACGTCCTGACTTTC
D: -; V: TRBV10-3; J: TRBJ1-1; size: -; CDR3: CAISDGGRGRGNTEAFF; DNA: TGTGCCATCAGTGACGGCGGCAGGGGACGTGGGAACACTGAAGCTTTCTTT
D: -; V: TRBV6-5; J: TRBJ1-3; size: -; CDR3: CASSYSSGSTGNTIYF; DNA: TGTGCCAGCAGTTACTCGTCAGGATCTACTGGAAACACCATATATTTT
D: TRBD1; V: TRBV13; J: TRBJ1-2; size: once; CDR3: CASSTLDRTSNYGYTF; DNA: TGTGCCAGCAGCACCCTGGACAGGACCTCTAACTATGGCTACACCTTC
D: TRBD2; V: TRBV6-6; J: TRBJ2-1; size: -; CDR3: CASSYLSGAKDEQFF; DNA: TGTGCCAGCAGTTACCTTAGCGGGGCCAAGGATGAGCAGTTCTTC
D: -; V: TRBV5-1; J: TRBJ1-3; size: -; CDR3: CASSATGSGNTIYF; DNA: TGCGCCAGCAGCGCGACAGGATCAGGAAACACCATATATTTT
D: -; V: TRBV19; J: TRBJ1-5; size: -; CDR3: CASSIEGRPQHF; DNA: TGTGCCAGTAGTATAGAGGGCAGGCCCCAGCATTTT
D: -; V: TRBV30; J: TRBJ1-3; size: -; CDR3: CAWAGTTGNTIYF; DNA: TGTGCCTGGGCAGGGACAACTGGAAACACCATATATTTT
D: TRBD2; V: TRBV11-2; J: TRBJ2-1; size: -; CDR3: CASSPDWGLAGNEQFF; DNA: TGTGCCAGCAGCCCGGACTGGGGACTAGCGGGCAATGAGCAGTTCTTC
D: -; V: TRBV6-5; J: TRBJ2-7; size: once; CDR3: CATRGAGQYF; DNA: TGTGCCACCCGCGGTGCGGGGCAGTACTTC
D: -; V: TRBV19; J: TRBJ2-3; size: -; CDR3: CASKDSPSTDTQYF; DNA: TGTGCCAGTAAGGACAGCCCTAGCACAGATACGCAGTATTTT
D: -; V: TRBV30; J: TRBJ2-3; size: -; CDR3: CACQELSRTDTQYF; DNA: TGTGCCTGTCAAGAGCTTTCTCGCACAGATACGCAGTATTTT
D: TRBD1; V: TRBV29-1; J: TRBJ1-2; size: -; CDR3: CSADPRGQGNYGYTF; DNA: TGCAGCGCCGATCCCCGCGGACAGGGGAACTATGGCTACACCTTC
D: -; V: TRBV30; J: TRBJ1-3; size: -; CDR3: CAWSGGFSSGNTIYF; DNA: TGTGCCTGGAGTGGAGGGTTTTCCTCTGGAAACACCATATATTTT
D: TRBD2; V: TRBV7-2; J: TRBJ2-1; size: -; CDR3: CASSPSGGSYNEQFF; DNA: TGTGCCAGCAGCCCTAGCGGGGGCTCCTACAATGAGCAGTTCTTC
D: -; V: TRBV19; J: TRBJ2-5; size: -; CDR3: CASSLPRGTQYF; DNA: TGTGCCAGTAGCCTTCCCCGGGGGACCCAGTACTTC
D: TRBD1; V: TRBV5-1; J: TRBJ1-3; size: -; CDR3: CASSPRQGGNTIYF; DNA: TGCGCCAGCAGCCCTCGACAGGGCGGAAACACCATATATTTT
D: TRBD1; V: TRBV5-1; J: TRBJ1-1; size: -; CDR3: CASSPGTDPNTEAFF; DNA: TGCGCCAGCAGCCCGGGGACAGACCCGAACACTGAAGCTTTCTTT
D: TRBD2; V: TRBV5-6; J: TRBJ2-1; size: -; CDR3: CASSSTGTTTNGFYNEQFF; DNA: TGTGCCAGCAGCTCCACCGGGACTACCACAAACGGATTCTACAATGAGCAGTTCTTC
D: -; V: TRBV12-3/TRBV12-4; J: TRBJ2-1; size: -; CDR3: CASSLALSEQFF; DNA: TGTGCCAGCAGTTTAGCTCTCTCCGAGCAGTTCTTC
D: TRBD1; V: TRBV5-4; J: TRBJ1-5; size: -; CDR3: CASSFLGQGAVGNQPQHF; DNA: TGTGCCAGCAGCTTTTTAGGACAGGGGGCGGTTGGCAATCAGCCCCAGCATTTT
D: TRBD1; V: TRBV2; J: TRBJ2-1; size: once; CDR3: CASRRGGQGFNNEQFF; DNA: TGTGCCAGCAGAAGAGGGGGACAGGGGTTCAACAATGAGCAGTTCTTC
D: -; V: TRBV6-5; J: TRBJ1-6; size: -; CDR3: CASSYGLLTNSPLHF; DNA: TGTGCCAGCAGCTATGGACTCCTGACGAATTCACCCCTCCACTTT
D: -; V: TRBV3-1/TRBV3-2; J: TRBJ2-2; size: -; CDR3: CASSGDTGELFF; DNA: TGTGCCAGCTCGGGGGACACCGGGGAGCTGTTTTTT
D: TRBD2; V: TRBV6-2/TRBV6-3; J: TRBJ2-2; size: -; CDR3: CASSQGLAGATTGELFF; DNA: TGTGCCAGCAGTCAAGGACTAGCGGGGGCCACGACCGGGGAGCTGTTTTTT
D: -; V: TRBV6-6; J: TRBJ2-2; size: -; CDR3: CASARTGANTGELFF; DNA: TGTGCCAGCGCCAGGACGGGGGCGAACACCGGGGAGCTGTTTTTT
D: -; V: TRBV5-4; J: TRBJ1-2; size: -; CDR3: CASTLGGRSRYGYTF; DNA: TGTGCCAGCACCCTGGGGGGACGCTCGAGGTATGGCTACACCTTC
D: -; V: TRBV5-1; J: TRBJ2-7; size: -; CDR3: CASSLTSDEQYF; DNA: TGCGCCAGCAGCTTGACCTCGGACGAGCAGTACTTC
D: -; V: TRBV27; J: TRBJ1-1; size: -; CDR3: CASSLFTGGTEAFF; DNA: TGTGCCAGCAGTTTATTTACGGGGGGAACTGAAGCTTTCTTT